The T cell receptor beta chain under discussion was sequenced for a study of blood T cell repertoires in COVID-19. Study background: Samples of COVID-19 (acute and convalescent) were obtained from the United States, Italy and Spain.

The protocol was immunoSEQ multiplex PCR, while the TCRdb copy is restricted to in-frame clones and leaves out a portion. The data hold about 110,000 clones, with about 87% observed a single time. Deletions cut 1 base from V and 4 bases from J, with 11 bases between. CDR3 length: 15 amino acids. Per germline, CDR1 SGHTA and CDR2 FQGNSA. Material: peripheral blood. The TCR sequence derives from a human donor in a cohort sampled during active COVID-19. The chain employs TRBV7-2 and TRBJ2-1; the D gene is possibly TRBD2 (6 bases). The CDR3 loop is CASSLVSGTYNEQFF. The CDR3 region has the DNA TGTGCCAGCAGCTTAGTATCCGGGACTTACAATGAGCAGTTCTTC.